The 25 T cell receptor beta chains reported below all come from one sample, sequenced in a study of T cell repertoires in cytomegalovirus infection. Antigens of these TCRs are unknown. MiXCR, applied by TCRdb to the reads, yields one record per CDR3 protein. The data hold roughly 150,000 distinct CDR3 sequences, with 32% observed a single time. Sequencing was performed on CD8+ T cells from cultured PBMCs, taken from culture after CMV antigen stimulation. The receptors derive from a human donor in good health (CMV status not recorded). Some clones in this sample may be carry-over from other donors' samples.

The V call is TRBV27, the J call TRBJ2-5; TRBD2 matches 10 bases. Germline assignment: CDR1 MNHEY and CDR2 SMNVEV (reference sequence). V trimming: 5 bases; J trimming: 5 bases; junction bases outside the gene matches: 2. This CDR3 is 13 amino acids long. In nucleotides, the CDR3 is TGTGCCAGCAGTAAGCGGGGGGGGGAGACCCAGTACTTC. Protein: CASSKRGGETQYF.

This sequence joins TRBV4-1 and TRBJ2-1; 9 bases agree with TRBD1. The CDR3 contains 18 residues. Germline-derived CDR1 and CDR2 are MGHRA and YSYEKL. V lost 0 bases and J lost 9; bases outside the gene matches: 15. CDR3 amino acids: CASSQDPLGQGPSGEQFF. CDR3 in DNA: TGCGCCAGCAGCCAAGATCCCCTCGGACAGGGGCCTAGCGGTGAGCAGTTCTTC.

This clonotype occurred many times. This chain joins TRBV6-1 and TRBJ1-4; 7 bases agree with TRBD1. With V trimmed by 5 bases and J by 6 bases, 6 bases remained unmatched. Germline CDR1 reads MNHNS; CDR2 reads SASEGT. The CDR3 covers 14 residues. The CDR3 loop is CASSPRQGYEKLFF. CDR3 DNA sequence: TGTGCCAGCAGTCCAAGACAGGGATATGAAAAACTGTTTTTT.

The rearrangement links TRBV5-4 to TRBJ1-2; no clear D gene. V was cut by 4 bases and J by 0 bases, with 10 bases left in between. Germline assignment: CDR1 SGHNT and CDR2 YYREEE (reference sequence). The CDR3 has 14 amino acids. The CDR3 protein is CASSDTSANYGYTF. Here the CDR3 DNA reads TGTGCCAGCAGCGACACGTCAGCTAACTATGGCTACACCTTC.

This clonotype was detected only a few times. The chain links TRBV2 to TRBJ2-2; 8 bases are a match to TRBD1. The CDR3 contains 14 residues. Trimming removed 11 bases from V and 5 bases from J; junction bases left unmatched: 10. Germline lookup yields CDR1 SNHLY and CDR2 FYNNEI. The CDR3 DNA sequence: TGTGCCGGCCAACAGGGGGGCGAAACCGGGGAGCTGTTTTTT. This encodes CAGQQGGETGELFF.

The CDR3 reads CSLGGETYNEQFF. The CDR3 bases are TGCAGCCTTGGGGGGGAAACCTACAATGAGCAGTTCTTC. The V call is TRBV20-1, the J call TRBJ2-1; TRBD2 matches at 7 bases. CDR3 length equals 13 residues. Germline CDR1 DFQATT, CDR2 SNEGSKA (reference sequence).

Ten or more counts support this clonotype. The chain is built from TRBV7-8 and TRBJ2-7; TRBD1 agrees at 7 bases. The germline V gene encodes CDR1 SGHVS and CDR2 FQNEAQ. The CDR3 spans 14 residues. V trimming: 3 bases; J trimming: 3 bases; junction bases outside the gene matches: 5. The DNA for the CDR3 is TGTGCCAGCAGCTTGATGTCAGGGGGCTACGAGCAGTACTTC. Its translation is CASSLMSGGYEQYF.

Only a few counts were recorded for this clonotype. The chain links TRBV10-3 to TRBJ2-4; D remains ambiguous. The CDR3 is 16 residues long. V was cut by 3 bases and J by 7 bases, with 19 bases left in between. Per the germline V gene, CDR1 is ENHRY and CDR2 is SYGVKD. The CDR3: CAISESAPPLTNIQYF. The CDR3 DNA reads TGTGCCATCAGTGAATCAGCCCCCCCTTTAACGAACATTCAGTACTTC.

In this sample, this clonotype turned up a few times. V is TRBV4-2 and J is TRBJ2-3; 10 positions agree with TRBD2. This CDR3 contains 18 residues. Germline V CDR1 and CDR2: LGHNA, YNFKEQ. With 3 bases clipped from V and 2 bases from J, the junction kept 11 bases outside the gene matches. The CDR3 protein is CASSQAPSGGRFTDTQYF. The CDR3, as DNA: TGTGCCAGCAGCCAGGCACCTAGCGGGGGCCGATTCACAGATACGCAGTATTTT.

This clonotype was seen repeatedly, ten times or more. The chain joins TRBV7-2 to TRBJ2-5, with 14 bases identical to TRBD2. V shed 4 bases, J shed 0 bases, and the junction held 7 bases outside the gene matches. Germline CDR1 is SGHTA and CDR2 is FQGNSA. This CDR3 contains 18 residues. Here the CDR3 reads CASSSRLGLAGDQETQYF. The DNA for the CDR3 is TGTGCCAGCAGCTCCCGTTTGGGACTAGCGGGGGACCAAGAGACCCAGTACTTC.

This clonotype was observed a handful of times. The V and J genes are TRBV5-5 and TRBJ1-5, with 8 bases aligning to TRBD1. CDR3 length equals 16 residues. Trimming took 0 bases from V and 9 from J; bases not matched to a gene: 11. CDR1 and CDR2 from the germline V gene are SGHKS and YYEKEE (reference sequence). CDR3 region: CASSLAEDRAMMPQHF. CDR3 DNA: TGTGCCAGCAGCTTGGCAGAGGACAGGGCCATGATGCCCCAGCATTTT.

The table lists this clonotype with many counts. The J gene is TRBJ1-3, the V gene TRBV5-6; D is possibly TRBD1 (6 bases). V dropped 4 bases and J dropped 4 bases, with 15 bases sitting between them. CDR3 length equals 15 residues. Germline V gene data show CDR1 as SGHDT and CDR2 as YYEEEE. The CDR3 region is CASSLGQRFGNTIYF. CDR3 DNA sequence: TGTGCCAGCAGCCTGGGACAAAGGTTCGGAAACACCATATATTTT. Supplemented by reference TRBV5-6 and TRBJ1-3, the full variable domain reads DAGVTQSPTHLIKTRGQQVTLRCSPKSGHDTVSWYQQALGQGPQFIFQYYEEEERQRGNFPDRFSGHQFPNYSSELNVNALLLGDSALYLCASSLGQRFGNTIYFGEGSWLTVV.

This clonotype was seen ten or more times. V and J are TRBV7-2 and TRBJ2-1, with D perhaps matching TRBD2 (7 bases). Trimming pared 6 bases from V and 5 bases from J, leaving 17 bases between. Germline V CDR1 and CDR2: SGHTA, FQGNSA. CDR3 size: 15 residues. Here the CDR3 DNA reads TGTGCCAGCAGATTGAACCGGGGGGCAGACAATGAGCAGTTCTTC. It yields the protein CASRLNRGADNEQFF.

Only a few counts were recorded for this clonotype. V gene TRBV4-1 combines with J gene TRBJ2-7; tentatively, D is TRBD1 or TRBD2 (5 bases each). The CDR3 is made up of 15 amino acids. CDR1 and CDR2 from the germline V gene are MGHRA and YSYEKL. Between the trimmed V and J ends, which lost 5 bases and 0 bases, there was a span of 14 bases. This CDR3 reads CASSATGTSSYEQYF. CDR3 bases: TGCGCCAGCAGCGCGACTGGGACCAGCTCCTACGAGCAGTACTTC.

The chain employs TRBV19 and TRBJ1-2; D gene unclear. Germline assignment: CDR1 LNHDA and CDR2 SQIVND (reference sequence). V gave up 1 base and J gave up 4 bases, with 13 bases separating them. The length of the CDR3 is 15 residues. CDR3 sequence reads: CASSIGSGIGYGYTF. The CDR3 coding sequence is TGTGCCAGTAGTATAGGGTCGGGGATTGGCTATGGCTACACCTTC.

The chain recombines TRBV19 with TRBJ2-3, with D perhaps TRBD1 or TRBD2 (5 bases each). CDR3 length: 17 residues. V shed 3 bases and J shed 2 bases, with 18 bases lying between them. Looked up from germline, CDR1 is LNHDA and CDR2 is SQIVND (reference sequence). The chain's CDR3 is CASSIGAGRGTTDTQYF. Written as DNA, the CDR3 is TGTGCCAGTAGTATTGGGGCTGGACGTGGGACCACAGATACGCAGTATTTT. The variable domain in full, with the rest retrieved from reference TRBV19 and TRBJ2-3, is DGGITQSPKYLFRKEGQNVTLSCEQNLNHDAMYWYRQDPGQGLRLIYYSQIVNDFQKGDIAEGYSVSREKKESFPLTVTSAQKNPTAFYLCASSIGAGRGTTDTQYFGPGTRLTVL.

The chain has TRBV6-1 and TRBJ2-2, with D perhaps TRBD1 or TRBD2 (5 bases each). V was shortened by 5 bases and J by 6 bases, with 19 bases between the two germline ends. This CDR3 contains 16 residues. Germline V CDR1 and CDR2: MNHNS, SASEGT. CDR3 in DNA: TGTGCCAGCAGTCTACCTTGGGACCCGACGGCCGGGGAGCTGTTTTTT. It codes for CASSLPWDPTAGELFF.

This clonotype was observed a few times. The gene calls are TRBV12-3 or TRBV12-4 and TRBJ1-3; 7 bases are a match to TRBD1. V dropped 6 bases and J dropped 7; count of bases not matched to a gene: 9. This CDR3 region has 14 residues. The CDR3: CASSPPDRPNTIYF. The CDR3 DNA follows: TGTGCCAGCAGCCCCCCGGACAGGCCCAACACCATATATTTT.

This clonotype was seen a few times. The chain is built from TRBV27 and TRBJ1-1, with D perhaps TRBD1 (6 bases). Trimming shortened V by 4 bases and J by 4 bases, and 13 bases separated the two germline ends. The germline V gene has CDR1 MNHEY and CDR2 SMNVEV (reference sequence). The CDR3 contains 14 residues. The CDR3 sequence is CASSSSPGATEAFF. CDR3 coding DNA: TGTGCCAGCAGTTCATCGCCGGGGGCCACTGAAGCTTTCTTT.

This clonotype was seen only a few times. The chain combines TRBV2 with TRBJ2-3; no clear D gene. Germline V CDR1 and CDR2: SNHLY, FYNNEI. The CDR3 loop spans 12 amino acids. Trimming stripped 3 bases from V and 9 bases from J, with 10 bases between. DNA for the CDR3: TGTGCCAGCAGTGACGTCTCACAAACGCAGTATTTT. Translated, it gives CASSDVSQTQYF.

This clonotype was counted a few times. The chain links TRBV2 to TRBJ2-7; D not certain. Germline CDR1 reads SNHLY; CDR2 reads FYNNEI. The CDR3 length is 11 residues. Trimming cost V 3 bases and J 7 bases, with 7 bases left between them. Written as DNA, the CDR3 is TGTGCCAGCAGTGATTCTCTGGAGCAGTACTTC. This encodes CASSDSLEQYF.

This clonotype was counted ten times or more. V gene TRBV12-3 or TRBV12-4 combines with J gene TRBJ1-1; TRBD1 agrees at 7 bases. Trimming cost V 6 bases and J 6 bases; bases outside gene matches: 10. The CDR3 is 14 amino acids. The CDR3 sequence: CASSWGQSTAEAFF. CDR3 in DNA: TGTGCCAGCAGCTGGGGACAGAGCACGGCTGAAGCTTTCTTT.

The chain is built from TRBV5-4 and TRBJ1-1; 7 bases align to TRBD1. Per germline, CDR1 SGHNT and CDR2 YYREEE (reference sequence). The V and J ends lost 4 bases and 1 base, in that order; junction bases with no gene match: 4. This CDR3 spans 14 amino acids. This chain's CDR3 is CASSHRGENTEAFF. The CDR3 coding sequence is TGTGCCAGCAGCCACAGGGGAGAGAACACTGAAGCTTTCTTT.

This clonotype occurred a few times. The CDR3 region has the DNA TGTGCCAGCAGTCCGACTGTGAACACTGAAGCTTTCTTT. This encodes CASSPTVNTEAFF. This chain uses TRBV7-6 with TRBJ1-1; D unresolved. CDR3 size: 13 residues. The V end lost 6 bases, the J end lost 0 bases, and 8 bases lay between the germline ends. From germline, CDR1 is SGHVS and CDR2 FNYEAQ.

The V call is TRBV27, the J call TRBJ2-7; either TRBD1 or TRBD2 may fit D (5 bases each). This CDR3 comprises 14 residues. Germline CDR1 reads MNHEY; CDR2 reads SMNVEV (reference sequence). The ends were cut back, 0 bases at V and 6 bases at J, with 12 bases in the middle. The chain's CDR3 is CASSLSVRGVEQYF. For the CDR3, the DNA is TGTGCCAGCAGTTTATCCGTAAGAGGGGTCGAGCAGTACTTC.